Below, one TCR beta chain is given with its context. Its antigen is as yet unknown. Via template switching, UMIs carrying a 6-nucleotide sample barcode were introduced. One entry per CDR3 protein, without DNA, is what TCRdb gives after re-calling the 5' RACE reads. This repertoire includes approximately 400,000 distinct CDR3 sequences. The CDR3 sequence is 12 residues long. The germline V gene encodes CDR1 LGHDT and CDR2 YNNKEL (reference sequence). This specimen belongs to a study of monozygotic twins with inflammatory bowel disease. Study results and caveats: Among IBD patients, fewer clonotypes were shared with others than among healthy twins, especially with disease activity.

The sample comprised blood. The chain links TRBV3-1 to TRBJ1-1; the D call of TRBD1 rests on TCRdb alone, since no DNA is present to check it. This clonotype was obtained from a human donor with ulcerative colitis or Crohn's disease, or a healthy co-twin of an affected twin (not recorded which). The CDR3 region is CASSQRGIEAFF.